This T cell receptor beta chain was sequenced in a study of beta chain features in type 1 diabetes. Isolated RNA was reverse transcribed in full, so expressed TCRB transcripts were sequenced. The protocol was immunoSEQ multiplex PCR, while the TCRdb copy is restricted to in-frame clones and leaves out a portion. The sample includes 350,000 to 400,000 clones, over 9.5% of them seen just once. This clone appeared a few times. Its antigen is unidentified. Findings and caveats of the study: Type 1 diabetes patients had moderately but significantly shorter TCRB CDR3s in all four CD4+ subsets. Possibly, sequencing cDNA over-represented cells that had high TCR expression levels. A pattern of fewer insertions and more deletions at VDJ junctions was seen in type 1 diabetes patients. It was among patients, rather than healthy donors, that naive, central memory and Treg TCRB repertoires appeared more similar.

V dropped 6 bases and J dropped 6; count of bases not matched to a gene: 5. Germline assignment: CDR1 LNHDA and CDR2 SQIVND (reference sequence). The CDR3 loop spans 13 amino acids. The specimen sequenced was naive CD4+ T cells from blood. The V call is TRBV19, the J call TRBJ1-1, with 9 bases fitting TRBD1. This TCR was recovered from a woman under 30 with type 1 diabetes. The CDR3 here is CASRPQGAAEAFF. The CDR3 DNA sequence: TGTGCCAGTAGGCCACAGGGGGCTGCTGAAGCTTTCTTT.